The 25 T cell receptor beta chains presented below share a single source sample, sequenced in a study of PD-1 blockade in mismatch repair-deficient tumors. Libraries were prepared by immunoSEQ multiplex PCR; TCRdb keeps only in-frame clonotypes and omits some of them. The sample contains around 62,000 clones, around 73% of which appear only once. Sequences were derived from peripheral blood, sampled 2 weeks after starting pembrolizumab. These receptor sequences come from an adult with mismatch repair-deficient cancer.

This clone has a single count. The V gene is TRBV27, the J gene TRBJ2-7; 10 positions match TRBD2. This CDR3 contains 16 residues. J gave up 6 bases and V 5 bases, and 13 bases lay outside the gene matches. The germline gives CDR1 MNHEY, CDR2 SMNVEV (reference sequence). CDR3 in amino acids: CASSPFQLAGKSEQYF. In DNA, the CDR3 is TGTGCCAGCAGTCCCTTTCAACTAGCGGGGAAGTCCGAGCAGTACTTC.

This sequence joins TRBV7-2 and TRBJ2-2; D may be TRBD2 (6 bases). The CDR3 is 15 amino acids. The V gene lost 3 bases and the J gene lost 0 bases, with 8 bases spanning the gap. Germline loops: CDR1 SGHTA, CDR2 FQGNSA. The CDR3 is CASSFSGPNTGELFF. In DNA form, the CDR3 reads TGTGCCAGCAGCTTTAGCGGACCGAACACCGGGGAGCTGTTTTTT.

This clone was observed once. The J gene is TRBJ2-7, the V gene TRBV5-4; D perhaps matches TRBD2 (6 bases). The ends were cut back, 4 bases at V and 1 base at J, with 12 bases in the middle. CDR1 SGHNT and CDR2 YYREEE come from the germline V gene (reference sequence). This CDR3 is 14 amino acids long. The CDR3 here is CASSLRDSSYEQYF. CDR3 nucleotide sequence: TGTGCCAGCAGCCTTAGGGACTCGTCCTACGAGCAGTACTTC.

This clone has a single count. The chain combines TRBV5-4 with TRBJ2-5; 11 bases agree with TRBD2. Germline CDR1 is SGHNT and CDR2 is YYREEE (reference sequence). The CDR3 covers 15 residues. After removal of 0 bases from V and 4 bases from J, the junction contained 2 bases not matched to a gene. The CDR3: CASSLDSGRVETQYF. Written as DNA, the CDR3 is TGTGCCAGCAGCTTGGATAGCGGGAGGGTAGAGACCCAGTACTTC.

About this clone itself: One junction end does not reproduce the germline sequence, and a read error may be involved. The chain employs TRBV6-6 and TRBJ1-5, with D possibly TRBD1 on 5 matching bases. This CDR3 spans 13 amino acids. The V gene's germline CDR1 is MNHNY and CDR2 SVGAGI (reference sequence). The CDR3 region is CAISESQGEPQHF. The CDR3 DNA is TGTGCCATCAGTGAGTCGCAGGGAGAGCCCCAGCATTTT.

The CDR3 is CASSPRREDTDTQYF. DNA of the CDR3: TGTGCCAGCAGCCCCCGACGGGAAGACACAGATACGCAGTATTTT. The chain has TRBV11-3 and TRBJ2-3; tentatively, D is TRBD2 (5 bases). CDR1 and CDR2 (germline): SGHNT, YENEEA. V lost 5 bases and J lost 2, with 14 bases in between. The CDR3 contains 15 residues.

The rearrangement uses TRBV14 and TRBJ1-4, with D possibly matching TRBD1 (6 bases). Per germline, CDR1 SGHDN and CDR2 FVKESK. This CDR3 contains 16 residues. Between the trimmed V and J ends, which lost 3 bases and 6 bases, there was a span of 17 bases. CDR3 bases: TGTGCCAGCAGCCATCTCCTAGGGGGGCAGGATGAAAAACTGTTTTTT. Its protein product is CASSHLLGGQDEKLFF.

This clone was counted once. Written as DNA, the CDR3 is TGTGCCTGGAGCCCTACACGGGAAGCTTTCTTT. As protein: CAWSPTREAFF. This rearrangement joins TRBV30 to TRBJ1-1; no firm D call. The CDR3 sequence is 11 residues long. The germline V gene has CDR1 GTSNPN and CDR2 SVGIG (reference sequence). The V gene lost 3 bases and the J gene lost 8 bases, with 10 bases spanning the gap. Full variable domain (missing parts from reference TRBV30 and TRBJ1-1): SQTIHQWPATLVQPVGSPLSLECTVEGTSNPNLYWYRQAAGRGLQLLFYSVGIGQISSEVPQNLSASRPQDRQFILSSKKLLLSDSGFYLCAWSPTREAFFGQGTRLTVV.

In nucleotides, the CDR3 is TGTGCCAGCAGACAGGGACTCATTAGCACAGATACGCAGTATTTT. Its translation is CASRQGLISTDTQYF. This chain connects TRBV2 to TRBJ2-3; D assignment may be TRBD1 or TRBD2 (6 bases each). V lost 6 bases to trimming and J lost 0 bases, with 13 bases between them. From germline, CDR1 is SNHLY and CDR2 FYNNEI. CDR3 length: 15 amino acids. Looking up the rest from reference TRBV2 and TRBJ2-3 gives the full variable domain: EPEVTQTPSHQVTQMGQEVILRCVPISNHLYFYWYRQILGQKVEFLVSFYNNEISEKSEIFDDQFSVERPDGSNFTLKIRSTKLEDSAMYFCASRQGLISTDTQYFGPGTRLTVL.

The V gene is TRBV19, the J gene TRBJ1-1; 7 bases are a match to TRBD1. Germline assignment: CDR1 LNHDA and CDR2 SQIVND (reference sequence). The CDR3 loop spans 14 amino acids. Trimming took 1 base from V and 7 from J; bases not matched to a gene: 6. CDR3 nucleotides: TGTGCCAGTAGTATAGCCTCGGGACAGATTGAAGCTTTCTTT. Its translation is CASSIASGQIEAFF. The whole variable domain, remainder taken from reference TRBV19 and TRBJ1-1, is DGGITQSPKYLFRKEGQNVTLSCEQNLNHDAMYWYRQDPGQGLRLIYYSQIVNDFQKGDIAEGYSVSREKKESFPLTVTSAQKNPTAFYLCASSIASGQIEAFFGQGTRLTVV.

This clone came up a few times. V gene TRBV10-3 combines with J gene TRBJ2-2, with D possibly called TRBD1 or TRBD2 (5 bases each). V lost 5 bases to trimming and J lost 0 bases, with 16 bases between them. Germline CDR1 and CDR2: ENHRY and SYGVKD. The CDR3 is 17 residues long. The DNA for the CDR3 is TGTGCCATCAGTAAAACCGGGACCGACGCGAACACCGGGGAGCTGTTTTTT. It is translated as CAISKTGTDANTGELFF.

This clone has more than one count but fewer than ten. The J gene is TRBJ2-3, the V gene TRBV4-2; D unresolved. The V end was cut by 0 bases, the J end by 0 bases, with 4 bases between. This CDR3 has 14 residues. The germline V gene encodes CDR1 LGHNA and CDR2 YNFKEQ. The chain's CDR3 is CASSQDRSTDTQYF. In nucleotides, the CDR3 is TGTGCCAGCAGCCAAGACCGCAGCACAGATACGCAGTATTTT.

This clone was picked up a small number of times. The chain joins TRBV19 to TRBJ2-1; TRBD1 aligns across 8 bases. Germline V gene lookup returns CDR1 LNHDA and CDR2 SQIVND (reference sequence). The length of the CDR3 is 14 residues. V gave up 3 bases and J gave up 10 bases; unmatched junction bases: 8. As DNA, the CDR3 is TGTGCCAGTAGTATTTCGGGACAGGTCAGGGAGCAGTTCTTC. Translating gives CASSISGQVREQFF.

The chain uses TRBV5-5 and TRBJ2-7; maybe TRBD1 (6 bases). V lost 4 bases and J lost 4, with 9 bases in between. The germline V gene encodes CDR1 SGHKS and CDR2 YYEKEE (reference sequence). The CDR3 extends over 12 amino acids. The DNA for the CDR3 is TGTGCCAGCAGCCCCCAGGGGTACGAGCAGTACTTC. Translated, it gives CASSPQGYEQYF.

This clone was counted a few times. The DNA of the CDR3 is TGCGCCAGCAGCTTGGGGGTGGACACCCAAGAGACCCAGTACTTC. It yields the protein CASSLGVDTQETQYF. The chain couples TRBV5-1 to TRBJ2-5, with D possibly TRBD1 on 5 matching bases. Germline CDR1 reads SGHRS; CDR2 reads YFSETQ. The CDR3 sequence is 15 residues long. Trimming left V 0 bases short and J 1 base short, with 10 bases between.

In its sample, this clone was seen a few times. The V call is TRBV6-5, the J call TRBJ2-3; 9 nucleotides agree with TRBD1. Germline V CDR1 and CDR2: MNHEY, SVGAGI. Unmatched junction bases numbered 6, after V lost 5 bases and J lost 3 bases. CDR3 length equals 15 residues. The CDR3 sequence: CASSPGQGRTDTQYF. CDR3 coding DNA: TGTGCCAGCAGTCCAGGACAGGGGAGGACAGATACGCAGTATTTT.

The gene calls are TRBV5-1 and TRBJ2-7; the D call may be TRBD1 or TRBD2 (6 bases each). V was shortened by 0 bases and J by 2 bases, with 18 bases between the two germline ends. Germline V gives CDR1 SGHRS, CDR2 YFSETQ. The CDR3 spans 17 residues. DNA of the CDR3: TGCGCCAGCAGCTTGGTCTTGGGGGGCGGGACCACCTACGAGCAGTACTTC. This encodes CASSLVLGGGTTYEQYF.

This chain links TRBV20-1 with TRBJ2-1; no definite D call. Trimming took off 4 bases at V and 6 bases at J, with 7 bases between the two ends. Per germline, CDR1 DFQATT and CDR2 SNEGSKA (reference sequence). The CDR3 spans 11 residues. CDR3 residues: CSATPSNEQFF. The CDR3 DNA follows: TGCAGTGCTACTCCTAGCAATGAGCAGTTCTTC.

CDR3 region: CASSPGTSGSYEQYF. CDR3 bases: TGTGCCAGCAGCCCCGGGACTAGCGGGAGCTACGAGCAGTACTTC. The chain employs TRBV2 and TRBJ2-7; 14 bases fit TRBD2. This CDR3 region has 15 residues. Germline V lookup: CDR1 SNHLY, CDR2 FYNNEI. Unmatched junction bases numbered 4, after V lost 6 bases and J lost 3 bases.

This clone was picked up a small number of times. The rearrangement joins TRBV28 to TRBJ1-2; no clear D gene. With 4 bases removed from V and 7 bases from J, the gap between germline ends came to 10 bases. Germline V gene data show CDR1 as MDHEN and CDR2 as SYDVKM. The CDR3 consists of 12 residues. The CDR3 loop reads CASSSTRAGYTF. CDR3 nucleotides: TGTGCCAGCAGTTCCACAAGGGCTGGCTACACCTTC.

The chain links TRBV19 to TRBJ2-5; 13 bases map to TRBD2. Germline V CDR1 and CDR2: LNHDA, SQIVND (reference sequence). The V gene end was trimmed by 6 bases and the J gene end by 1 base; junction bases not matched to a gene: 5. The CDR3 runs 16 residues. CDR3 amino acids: CASSPGLAGAQETQYF. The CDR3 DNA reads TGTGCCAGTAGCCCTGGACTAGCGGGGGCCCAAGAGACCCAGTACTTC. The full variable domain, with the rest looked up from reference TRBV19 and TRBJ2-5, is DGGITQSPKYLFRKEGQNVTLSCEQNLNHDAMYWYRQDPGQGLRLIYYSQIVNDFQKGDIAEGYSVSREKKESFPLTVTSAQKNPTAFYLCASSPGLAGAQETQYFGPGTRLLVL.

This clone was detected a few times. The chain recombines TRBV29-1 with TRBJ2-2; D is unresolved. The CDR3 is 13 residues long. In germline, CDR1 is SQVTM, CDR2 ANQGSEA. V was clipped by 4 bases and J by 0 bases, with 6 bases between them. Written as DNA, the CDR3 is TGCAGCGTTGCACAAACGAACACCGGGGAGCTGTTTTTT. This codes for CSVAQTNTGELFF.

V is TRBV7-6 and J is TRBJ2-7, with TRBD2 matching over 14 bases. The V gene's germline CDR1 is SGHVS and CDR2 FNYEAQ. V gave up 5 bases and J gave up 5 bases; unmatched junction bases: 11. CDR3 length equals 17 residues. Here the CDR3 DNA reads TGTGCCAGCAGCAAGGGACTAGCGGGAGAGTCGGACAACGAGCAGTACTTC. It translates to CASSKGLAGESDNEQYF.

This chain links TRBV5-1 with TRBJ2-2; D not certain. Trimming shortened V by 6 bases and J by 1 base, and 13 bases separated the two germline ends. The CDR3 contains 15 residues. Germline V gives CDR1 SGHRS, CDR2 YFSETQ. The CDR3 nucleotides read TGCGCCAGCATAAGTGGCCTCCAGAACACCGGGGAGCTGTTTTTT. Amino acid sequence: CASISGLQNTGELFF.

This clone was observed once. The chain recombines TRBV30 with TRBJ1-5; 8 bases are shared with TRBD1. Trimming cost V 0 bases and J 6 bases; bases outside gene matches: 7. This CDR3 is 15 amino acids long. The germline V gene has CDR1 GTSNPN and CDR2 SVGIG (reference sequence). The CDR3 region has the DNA TGTGCCTGGAGTGTAGGGGCAGGGGGCAGTCAGCCCCAGCATTTT. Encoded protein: CAWSVGAGGSQPQHF.